One and the same sample provided the 17 T cell receptor beta chains below, sequenced in a study of beta chain features in type 1 diabetes. Which antigens these TCRs recognize remains unknown. Overall study results and limits: TCRB CDR3 length was moderately but significantly reduced in all four CD4+ subsets of Type 1 diabetes patients.

Sequenced material consisted of expressed TCRB transcripts (all of the isolated RNA was reverse transcribed). TCRdb's table, derived via immunoSEQ multiplex PCR, lists solely in-frame clones and lacks some. The sample lists 250,000 to 300,000 clones; approximately 25% were seen once. Sequencing was carried out using naive CD4+ T cells from blood. These receptors were collected from a woman in her twenties or thirties with type 1 diabetes.

CDR3 bases: TGTGCCAGCAGCGCGGGGACAGGGTATGGCTACACCTTC. Its translation is CASSAGTGYGYTF. This sequence joins TRBV9 and TRBJ1-2, with TRBD1 identical over 9 bases. The germline V gene has CDR1 SGDLS and CDR2 YYNGEE. CDR3 length: 13 residues. The trim removed 3 bases at V and 5 bases at J, leaving 2 bases unmatched.

This chain joins TRBV4-1 and TRBJ2-2, with a possible D match to TRBD2 (6 bases). This CDR3 has 15 residues. Germline V gene lookup returns CDR1 MGHRA and CDR2 YSYEKL. Trimming left V 3 bases short and J 4 bases short, with 12 bases between. CDR3 sequence (DNA): TGCGCCAGCAGCCACGGATCCGGGGGCACCGGGGAGCTGTTTTTT. Its protein is CASSHGSGGTGELFF.

CDR3 bases: TGTGCCAGCAGCTCACCGGGACAGGGGAGCTCCTACGAGCAGTACTTC. It is translated as CASSSPGQGSSYEQYF. This chain links TRBV7-9 with TRBJ2-7; 10 bases align to TRBD1. This CDR3 comprises 16 residues. V gave up 4 bases and J gave up 0 bases; unmatched junction bases: 6. In germline, CDR1 is SEHNR, CDR2 FQNEAQ (reference sequence).

This clone was recorded a few times. V gene TRBV11-3 combines with J gene TRBJ1-1; TRBD1 matches 8 bases. V gave up 5 bases and J gave up 5 bases; unmatched junction bases: 4. CDR1 and CDR2 from the germline V gene are SGHNT and YENEEA. CDR3 length: 13 amino acids. The CDR3 loop is CASSATGGTEAFF. The CDR3 bases are TGTGCCAGCAGCGCCACAGGGGGGACTGAAGCTTTCTTT.

This clone has more than one count but fewer than ten. This sequence joins TRBV2 and TRBJ2-5; maybe TRBD1 (5 bases). The V gene's germline CDR1 is SNHLY and CDR2 FYNNEI. The CDR3 has 13 residues. Between the trimmed V and J ends, which lost 8 bases and 5 bases, there was a span of 15 bases. CDR3 sequence (DNA): TGTGCCAGCCGTACAGGCTCGTGGGAGACCCAGTACTTC. This gives the protein CASRTGSWETQYF.

The table lists this clone with a few counts. The CDR3: CAWKGLATTDTQYF. The DNA for the CDR3 is TGTGCCTGGAAGGGACTAGCGACAACAGATACGCAGTATTTT. This rearrangement joins TRBV30 to TRBJ2-3, with 10 nucleotides matching TRBD2. V lost 4 bases and J lost 3; bases outside the gene matches: 4. Per the germline V gene, CDR1 is GTSNPN and CDR2 is SVGIG (reference sequence). The CDR3 spans 14 residues.

CDR3: CASMAANQPQHF. The DNA of the CDR3 is TGTGCCAGCATGGCGGCTAATCAGCCCCAGCATTTT. The J gene is TRBJ1-5, the V gene TRBV6-6; D ambiguous. This CDR3 comprises 12 residues. The V gene's germline CDR1 is MNHNY and CDR2 SVGAGI (reference sequence). Between the trimmed V and J ends, which lost 7 bases and 4 bases, there was a span of 8 bases.

The chain links TRBV15 to TRBJ2-2, with 12 bases aligning to TRBD1. From germline, CDR1 is LNHNV and CDR2 YYDKDF (reference sequence). The V segment lost 7 bases and the J segment 4 bases; nucleotides outside the gene matches: 4. The CDR3 is 15 residues long. As DNA, the CDR3 is TGTGCCACCACCAGGGACAGGGGGCCCACCGGGGAGCTGTTTTTT. The encoded protein is CATTRDRGPTGELFF.

The V gene is TRBV7-2, the J gene TRBJ2-7, with 11 bases fitting TRBD1. CDR1 is SGHTA, CDR2 FQGNSA, per germline. CDR3 length: 14 amino acids. V trimming: 4 bases; J trimming: 2 bases; junction bases outside the gene matches: 1. DNA for the CDR3: TGTGCCAGCAGCTGGGGACAGGGGGCCTACGAGCAGTACTTC. Protein: CASSWGQGAYEQYF.

The chain employs TRBV7-3 and TRBJ2-1, with 8 bases that match TRBD2. Germline V gene sequence: CDR1 SGHTA, CDR2 FQGTGA. J gave up 5 bases and V 6 bases, and 9 bases lay outside the gene matches. The CDR3 covers 15 residues. DNA of the CDR3: TGTGCCAGCAGTATACGGGAGGGCTATCACAATGAGCAGTTCTTC. It yields the protein CASSIREGYHNEQFF.

This chain connects TRBV10-3 to TRBJ2-7; possible D gene TRBD2, 6 bases. Per the germline V gene, CDR1 is ENHRY and CDR2 is SYGVKD. The CDR3 is 14 amino acids. Trimming pared 10 bases from V and 0 bases from J, leaving 16 bases between. In nucleotides, the CDR3 is TGTGCCACTACTGGCGGGACGACCTCCTACGAGCAGTACTTC. Translation: CATTGGTTSYEQYF.

The chain employs TRBV28 and TRBJ1-2; 7 bases line up with TRBD1. After removal of 1 base from V and 8 bases from J, the junction contained 16 bases not matched to a gene. The CDR3 runs 17 residues. Germline lookup yields CDR1 MDHEN and CDR2 SYDVKM. Here the CDR3 DNA reads TGTGCCAGCAGTTTATTCCCGCAGACAGGGTCTATCGTAGGCTACACCTTC. Translated, it gives CASSLFPQTGSIVGYTF.

This clone was seen more than once but under ten times. The V gene is TRBV9, the J gene TRBJ1-3; D uncertain. The germline V gene has CDR1 SGDLS and CDR2 YYNGEE. The V gene lost 3 bases and the J gene lost 0 bases, with 13 bases spanning the gap. The CDR3 is made up of 16 amino acids. The CDR3 is CASSARAQSSGNTIYF. The CDR3, as DNA: TGTGCCAGCAGCGCACGCGCACAGTCCTCTGGAAACACCATATATTTT. Supplemented by reference TRBV9 and TRBJ1-3, the full variable domain reads DSGVTQTPKHLITATGQRVTLRCSPRSGDLSVYWYQQSLDQGLQFLIQYYNGEERAKGNILERFSAQQFPDLHSELNLSSLELGDSALYFCASSARAQSSGNTIYFGEGSWLTVV.

Here the CDR3 reads CSARLANEQFF. The CDR3, as DNA: TGCAGTGCTAGACTAGCAAATGAGCAGTTCTTC. The rearrangement joins TRBV20-1 to TRBJ2-1; tentative D call: TRBD2 (5 bases). V was clipped by 2 bases and J by 7 bases, with 6 bases between them. The germline gives CDR1 DFQATT, CDR2 SNEGSKA (reference sequence). The length of the CDR3 is 11 residues.

The V call is TRBV5-1, the J call TRBJ2-2; D is unclear. Germline assignment: CDR1 SGHRS and CDR2 YFSETQ. There are 14 residues in the CDR3. V lost 3 bases and J 2 bases, leaving 8 bases between the germline ends. CDR3 in DNA: TGCGCCAGCAGCTCGGTGATAAACACCGGGGAGCTGTTTTTT. It yields the protein CASSSVINTGELFF. The complete variable domain, with remaining parts taken from reference TRBV5-1 and TRBJ2-2, reads KAGVTQTPRYLIKTRGQQVTLSCSPISGHRSVSWYQQTPGQGLQFLFEYFSETQRNKGNFPGRFSGRQFSNSRSEMNVSTLELGDSALYLCASSSVINTGELFFGEGSRLTVL.

The V and J genes are TRBV9 and TRBJ2-5, with 7 nucleotides matching TRBD2. After removal of 4 bases from V and 0 bases from J, the junction contained 6 bases not matched to a gene. Germline V lookup: CDR1 SGDLS, CDR2 YYNGEE. The CDR3 has 15 amino acids. In DNA form, the CDR3 reads TGTGCCAGCAGCCCACCTGGGGGGGACCAAGAGACCCAGTACTTC. Translated, it gives CASSPPGGDQETQYF.

This clone was recorded a few times. The V call is TRBV4-2, the J call TRBJ2-3; TRBD2 matches 12 bases. Germline loops: CDR1 LGHNA, CDR2 YNFKEQ. The CDR3 totals 15 residues. J was trimmed by 6 bases and V by 1 base; bases with no gene match: 2. The DNA for the CDR3 is TGTGCCAGCAGCCAAGGAACTAGCGGGAGGGATACGCAGTATTTT. This gives the protein CASSQGTSGRDTQYF.